The 23 T cell receptor beta chains reported below all come from one sample, sequenced in a study of metastatic and nonmetastatic thyroid tumors. MiXCR re-clonotyped the PCR reads for TCRdb. In the table there are over 25,000 clones, 14% to 15% of which are singletons. All patients reached thyroid surgery having received no treatment beforehand. The sample was blood. The receptors here all came from a female donor with papillary thyroid cancer or a benign thyroid nodule (not recorded which). Some clones in this sample may be carry-over from other donors' samples.

On this clone itself: One junction end disagrees with the germline gene, perhaps due to a read error. The rearrangement joins TRBV18 to TRBJ1-2; D is unresolved. Germline CDR1 is KGHSH and CDR2 is LQKENI. The CDR3 spans 15 residues. This CDR3 is CASSPGGTLIYAYTF. CDR3 nucleotide sequence: TGTGCCAGCTCACCCGGCGGCACCCTAATCTATGCCTACACCTTC.

This clone was detected ten times or more. The rearrangement links TRBV20-1 to TRBJ2-3; 11 positions agree with TRBD2. V dropped 6 bases and J dropped 2; count of bases not matched to a gene: 7. The CDR3 extends over 15 amino acids. Germline CDR1 DFQATT, CDR2 SNEGSKA (reference sequence). The CDR3 nucleotides read TGCAGTGCCAAACCACTAGCGGGAGTCACAGATACGCAGTATTTT. Translated: CSAKPLAGVTDTQYF.

At least ten counts were recorded for this clone. The chain couples TRBV20-1 to TRBJ2-7; TRBD2 agrees at 14 bases. Germline V gene sequence: CDR1 DFQATT, CDR2 SNEGSKA (reference sequence). V was pared by 8 bases and J by 7 bases, with 10 bases of the junction left unmatched. The CDR3 is made up of 14 amino acids. CDR3 residues: CSCLPGLAGEEQYF. The CDR3 DNA reads as TGCAGTTGCCTTCCGGGACTAGCGGGAGAAGAGCAGTACTTC.

The chain uses TRBV20-1 and TRBJ1-2; 7 bases match TRBD1. Germline CDR1 reads DFQATT; CDR2 reads SNEGSKA (reference sequence). J lost 4 bases, V lost 4 bases, and 6 bases had no gene match. This CDR3 contains 13 residues. The CDR3 spells CSATDRVSYGYTF. The CDR3 coding sequence is TGCAGTGCTACTGACAGGGTTTCCTATGGCTACACCTTC.

This clone was counted ten times or more. A much larger clone lies a single base off, so this may be a read error. Other nucleotide sequences in the sample specify the same CDR3. The rearrangement joins TRBV24-1 to TRBJ2-5; D might be TRBD2 (6 bases). Per the germline V gene, CDR1 is KGHDR and CDR2 is SFDVKD. V lost 10 bases to trimming and J lost 6 bases, with 20 bases between them. The CDR3 totals 14 residues. The CDR3 DNA sequence: TGTGCCACTAGCCAGGGACTTCCCTACCAGACCCAGTACTTC. Encoded protein: CATSQGLPYQTQYF.

This clone was detected ten times or more. This rearrangement joins TRBV7-9 to TRBJ2-7; TRBD2 matches 7 bases. V shed 5 bases, J shed 2 bases, and the junction held 9 bases outside the gene matches. The CDR3 is 15 residues long. The germline gives CDR1 SEHNR, CDR2 FQNEAQ (reference sequence). This chain's CDR3 is CASSQVTGLAYEQYF. CDR3 DNA: TGTGCCAGCAGCCAAGTTACAGGACTAGCCTACGAGCAGTACTTC. Full variable domain (missing parts from reference TRBV7-9 and TRBJ2-7): DTGVSQNPRHKITKRGQNVTFRCDPISEHNRLYWYRQTLGQGPEFLTYFQNEAQLEKSRLLSDRFSAERPKGSFSTLEIQRTEQGDSAMYLCASSQVTGLAYEQYFGPGTRLTVT.

This clone ranks as medium-sized. This sequence joins TRBV7-2 and TRBJ2-7; TRBD1 aligns across 8 bases. The CDR3 spans 15 residues. Trimming cost V 0 bases and J 1 base; bases outside gene matches: 2. Germline assignment: CDR1 SGHTA and CDR2 FQGNSA. CDR3 DNA sequence: TGTGCCAGCAGCTTAGCGGGACAGGTGTCCTACGAGCAGTACTTC. Protein product: CASSLAGQVSYEQYF.

This clone was seen repeatedly, ten times or more. The chain links TRBV11-2 to TRBJ1-1, with a weak D call TRBD1 (5 bases). Germline CDR1 is SGHAT and CDR2 is FQNNGV. CDR3 length: 11 amino acids. V was shortened by 2 bases and J by 7 bases, with 5 bases between the two germline ends. For the CDR3, the DNA is TGTGCCAGCAGCTTAACAGGTGAAGCTTTCTTT. Residues: CASSLTGEAFF.

The sample holds many counts of this clone. The chain uses TRBV19 and TRBJ1-2; 8 bases line up with TRBD1. Germline CDR1 is LNHDA and CDR2 is SQIVND (reference sequence). Trimming took 5 bases from V and 2 from J; bases not matched to a gene: 4. The CDR3 totals 14 residues. CDR3 loop: CASSSRDRNYGYTF. For the CDR3, the DNA is TGTGCCAGTAGTTCACGGGACAGGAACTATGGCTACACCTTC.

On this clone itself: Given a much more abundant clone one base away, this may be a read error. This chain links TRBV20-1 with TRBJ2-5; D uncertain. V was clipped by 5 bases and J by 1 base, with 14 bases between them. The CDR3 has 14 residues. Germline V gives CDR1 DFQATT, CDR2 SNEGSKA (reference sequence). CDR3 DNA sequence: TGCAGTGCTCTCTTGAATGTAGGCCAAGAGACCCAGTACTTC. Translated: CSALLNVGQETQYF.

In its sample, this clone was seen many times. The genes are TRBV2 and TRBJ1-6; 11 nucleotides align to TRBD1. The CDR3 sequence is 17 residues long. From germline, CDR1 is SNHLY and CDR2 FYNNEI. Unmatched junction bases numbered 7, after V lost 2 bases and J lost 7 bases. The CDR3, as DNA: TGTGCCAGCAGTGAATTTAGGACAGGGGGCCAAAATTCACCCCTCCACTTT. Translated: CASSEFRTGGQNSPLHF. The whole variable domain, filled in from reference TRBV2 and TRBJ1-6, reads EPEVTQTPSHQVTQMGQEVILRCVPISNHLYFYWYRQILGQKVEFLVSFYNNEISEKSEIFDDQFSVERPDGSNFTLKIRSTKLEDSAMYFCASSEFRTGGQNSPLHFGNGTRLTVT.

The rearrangement links TRBV30 to TRBJ2-7, with 11 bases that match TRBD2. The CDR3 is 16 amino acids. CDR1 is GTSNPN and CDR2 is SVGIG in the germline V gene (reference sequence). The V gene end was trimmed by 1 base and the J gene end by 3 bases; junction bases not matched to a gene: 8. The CDR3 bases are TGTGCCTGGAGTGCCCTTTTCCTAGCGGGAGGCTACGAGCAGTACTTC. Encoded protein: CAWSALFLAGGYEQYF.

Comment on this clone: The junction departs from the called germline gene at one end, perhaps through a read error. The V gene is TRBV4-1, the J gene TRBJ1-3; no reliable D call. The CDR3 contains 16 residues. In germline, CDR1 is MGHRA, CDR2 YSYEKL. The CDR3 region has the DNA TGTGCCAGCAGCCAAGGGTCAGGAGGAAGAGGAAACACCATATATTTT. It translates to CASSQGSGGRGNTIYF.

A few counts support this clone. The chain links TRBV28 to TRBJ2-3; 7 positions agree with TRBD2. Germline V gene sequence: CDR1 MDHEN, CDR2 SYDVKM. The trim removed 5 bases at V and 7 bases at J, leaving 6 bases unmatched. The CDR3 is 13 amino acids. CDR3 bases: TGTGCCAGCAGTCTCCGGGAGGCTTATACGCAGTATTTT. It codes for CASSLREAYTQYF.

In this sample, this clone turned up many times. The rearrangement joins TRBV7-9 to TRBJ2-7, with 7 positions matching TRBD2. The CDR3 has 16 residues. J was trimmed by 3 bases and V by 0 bases; bases with no gene match: 8. The germline V gene encodes CDR1 SEHNR and CDR2 FQNEAQ (reference sequence). The CDR3 coding sequence is TGTGCCAGCAGCTTAGCCCGCGGGTGGGAGGGCTACGAGCAGTACTTC. This translates into CASSLARGWEGYEQYF.

This chain uses TRBV6-2 or TRBV6-3 with TRBJ2-7, with 8 bases lining up with TRBD1. The CDR3 loop spans 16 amino acids. Trimming took 4 bases from V and 4 from J; bases not matched to a gene: 12. CDR1 is MNHEY and CDR2 is SVGEGT in the germline V gene. Here the CDR3 DNA reads TGTGCCAGCAGTTCCCGTCTTGGACAGGGAACTTACGAGCAGTACTTC. It is translated as CASSSRLGQGTYEQYF.

Ten or more counts support this clone. V is TRBV7-3 and J is TRBJ2-3; a weak D match, TRBD2 (6 bases). Germline lookup yields CDR1 SGHTA and CDR2 FQGTGA. The CDR3 consists of 13 residues. V was trimmed by 5 bases and J by 3 bases, leaving 9 bases between them. CDR3 loop: CASSSGGTDTQYF. The CDR3 DNA reads TGTGCCAGCAGCAGTGGGGGGACAGATACGCAGTATTTT.

The table lists this clone with many counts. The chain combines TRBV3-1 with TRBJ2-4, with TRBD2 as a possible D gene (5 bases). The V end was cut by 0 bases, the J end by 0 bases, with 12 bases between. Germline values: CDR1 LGHDT, CDR2 YNNKEL (reference sequence). The CDR3 contains 17 residues. The CDR3 loop reads CASSQDSVAIAKNIQYF. CDR3 bases: TGTGCCAGCAGCCAAGATAGCGTGGCTATAGCCAAAAACATTCAGTACTTC. Variable domain in full (rest from reference TRBV3-1 and TRBJ2-4): DTAVSQTPKYLVTQMGNDKSIKCEQNLGHDTMYWYKQDSKKFLKIMFSYNNKELIINETVPNRFSPKSPDKAHLNLHINSLELGDSAVYFCASSQDSVAIAKNIQYFGAGTRLSVL.

This clone was found many times. The chain employs TRBV4-3 and TRBJ1-2, with TRBD1 matching over 8 bases. Trimming took 0 bases from V and 1 from J; bases not matched to a gene: 7. This CDR3 has 17 residues. Germline V gene lookup returns CDR1 LGHNA and CDR2 YSLEER. CDR3 residues: CASSQDDLGQDNYGYTF. DNA for the CDR3: TGCGCCAGCAGCCAAGATGACCTGGGACAGGATAACTATGGCTACACCTTC.

This clone was observed at least ten times. V gene TRBV28 combines with J gene TRBJ2-7, with a possible D match to TRBD1 (5 bases). Germline lookup yields CDR1 MDHEN and CDR2 SYDVKM. This CDR3 has 14 residues. V was trimmed by 2 bases and J by 4 bases, leaving 12 bases between them. The CDR3 DNA is TGTGCCAGCAGTTTAACAGGAAACGTTTACGAGCAGTACTTC. Its protein product is CASSLTGNVYEQYF.

This clone was picked up many times. This chain uses TRBV2 with TRBJ1-5; weak D call: TRBD1 (6 bases). Germline lookup yields CDR1 SNHLY and CDR2 FYNNEI. This CDR3 has 14 amino acids. Trimming pared 4 bases from V and 3 bases from J, leaving 10 bases between. For the CDR3, the DNA is TGTGCCAGCAGTGTGGACAGAACCAATCAGCCCCAGCATTTT. This codes for CASSVDRTNQPQHF.

The rearrangement joins TRBV28 to TRBJ2-7, with a weak D call TRBD1 (6 bases). Germline V gene data show CDR1 as MDHEN and CDR2 as SYDVKM. Trimming took 6 bases from V and 7 from J, leaving 16 bases between them. The CDR3 extends over 13 amino acids. CDR3 nucleotides: TGTGCCAGCAGACTTGGACAGCCTTTGGAGCAGTACTTC. Its protein is CASRLGQPLEQYF.

In its sample, this clone was seen many times. Distinct nucleotide sequences in the sample also encode this CDR3. The chain is built from TRBV27 and TRBJ2-7; 8 nucleotides align to TRBD1. CDR1 is MNHEY and CDR2 is SMNVEV in the germline V gene (reference sequence). V was clipped by 9 bases and J by 3 bases; unmatched bases: 10. There are 14 residues in the CDR3. The CDR3 sequence: CASSPGQAFYEQYF. CDR3 DNA sequence: TGTGCCAGTTCTCCGGGACAGGCTTTCTACGAGCAGTACTTC.